This T cell receptor beta chain was identified during a study of blood T cell repertoires in COVID-19. Study in general: The United States, Italy and Spain were the sources of the acute and convalescent COVID-19 samples.

Generated by immunoSEQ multiplex PCR, the TCRdb table keeps only in-frame clones and is missing some. The sample carries about 140,000 clones, 80% to 85% recorded once. CDR1 is ENHRY and CDR2 is SYGVKD in the germline V gene. The V segment lost 3 bases and the J segment 6 bases; nucleotides outside the gene matches: 14. The CDR3 sequence is 17 residues long. V is TRBV10-3 and J is TRBJ1-5; 7 positions match TRBD1. Sequencing used peripheral blood. This receptor was obtained from a man aged 25-45 years with COVID-19, enrolled during active disease. The CDR3 nucleotides read TGTGCCATCAGTGACCCTAGTAGACAGGGAAGGAGTCAGCCCCAGCATTTT. Protein: CAISDPSRQGRSQPQHF.